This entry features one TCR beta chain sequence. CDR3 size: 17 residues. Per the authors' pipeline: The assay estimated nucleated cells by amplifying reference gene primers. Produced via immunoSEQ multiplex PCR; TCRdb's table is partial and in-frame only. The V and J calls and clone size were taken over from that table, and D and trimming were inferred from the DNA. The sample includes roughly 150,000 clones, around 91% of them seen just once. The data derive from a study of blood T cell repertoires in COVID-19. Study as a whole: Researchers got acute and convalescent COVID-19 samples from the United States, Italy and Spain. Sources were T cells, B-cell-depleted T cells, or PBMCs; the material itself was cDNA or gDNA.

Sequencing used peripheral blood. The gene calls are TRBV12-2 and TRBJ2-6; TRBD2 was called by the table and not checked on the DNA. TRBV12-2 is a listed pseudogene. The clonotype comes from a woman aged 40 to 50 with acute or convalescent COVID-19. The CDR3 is CASRRFWEDSGANVLTF. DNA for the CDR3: TGTGCAAGTCGGAGATTCTGGGAGGACTCTGGGGCCAACGTCCTGACTTTC.